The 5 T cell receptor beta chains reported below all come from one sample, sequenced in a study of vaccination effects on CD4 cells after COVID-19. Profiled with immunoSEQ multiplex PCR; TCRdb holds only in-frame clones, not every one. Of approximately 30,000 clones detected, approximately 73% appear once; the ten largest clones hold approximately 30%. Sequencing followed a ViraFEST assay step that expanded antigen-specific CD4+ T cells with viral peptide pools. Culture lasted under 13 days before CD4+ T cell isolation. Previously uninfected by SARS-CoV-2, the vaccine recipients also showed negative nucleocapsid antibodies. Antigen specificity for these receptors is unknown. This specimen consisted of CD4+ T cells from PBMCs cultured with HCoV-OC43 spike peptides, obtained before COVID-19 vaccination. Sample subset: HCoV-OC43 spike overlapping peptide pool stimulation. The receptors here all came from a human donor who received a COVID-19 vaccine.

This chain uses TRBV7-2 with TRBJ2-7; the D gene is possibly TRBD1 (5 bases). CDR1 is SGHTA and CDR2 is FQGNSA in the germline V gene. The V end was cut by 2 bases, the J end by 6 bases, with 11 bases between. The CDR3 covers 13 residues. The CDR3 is CASSLTGDGEQYF. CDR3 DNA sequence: TGTGCCAGCAGCTTAACAGGCGACGGCGAGCAGTACTTC. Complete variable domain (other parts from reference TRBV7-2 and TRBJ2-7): GAGVSQSPSNKVTEKGKDVELRCDPISGHTALYWYRQSLGQGLEFLIYFQGNSAPDKSGLPSDRFSAERTGGSVSTLTIQRTQQEDSAVYLCASSLTGDGEQYFGPGTRLTVT.

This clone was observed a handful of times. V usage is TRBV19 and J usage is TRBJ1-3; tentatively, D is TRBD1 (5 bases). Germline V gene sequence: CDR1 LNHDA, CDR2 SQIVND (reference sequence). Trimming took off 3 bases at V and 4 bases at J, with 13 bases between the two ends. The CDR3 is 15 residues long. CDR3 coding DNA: TGTGCCAGTAGTATCGTCCAGGGCGGCGGAAACACCATATATTTT. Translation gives CASSIVQGGGNTIYF.

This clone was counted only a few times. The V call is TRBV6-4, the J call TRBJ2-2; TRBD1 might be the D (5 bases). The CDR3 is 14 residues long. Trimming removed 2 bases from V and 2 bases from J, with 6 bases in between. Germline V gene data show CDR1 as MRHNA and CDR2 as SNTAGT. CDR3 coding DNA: TGTGCCAGCAGTGACGGGGCTAACACCGGGGAGCTGTTTTTT. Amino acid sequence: CASSDGANTGELFF.

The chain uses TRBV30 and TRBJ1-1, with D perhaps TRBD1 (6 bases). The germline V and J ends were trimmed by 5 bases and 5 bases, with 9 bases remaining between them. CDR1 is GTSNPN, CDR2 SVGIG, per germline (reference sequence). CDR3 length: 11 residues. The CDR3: CAWHRATEAFF. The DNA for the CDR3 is TGTGCCTGGCACAGGGCTACTGAAGCTTTCTTT.

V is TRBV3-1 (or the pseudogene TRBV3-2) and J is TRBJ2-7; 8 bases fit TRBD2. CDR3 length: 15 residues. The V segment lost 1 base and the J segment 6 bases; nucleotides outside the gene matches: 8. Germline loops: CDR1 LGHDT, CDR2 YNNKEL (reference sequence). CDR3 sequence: CASSQVSGREGEQYF. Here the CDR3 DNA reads TGTGCCAGCAGCCAAGTGTCCGGGAGGGAGGGCGAGCAGTACTTC.